This T cell receptor beta chain was captured by sequencing in a study of blood T cells in healthy people across ages. Together with a sample-barcoded 5' primer, a J-beta primer mix was included in a second PCR lasting about 7 to 11 cycles. TCRdb re-called the 5' RACE reads with MiXCR, one entry per CDR3 protein. The repertoire has hundreds of thousands of distinct CDR3 sequences, nearly 60% of them found once; the top ten carry 20% to 25%. Germline V lookup: CDR1 DFQATT, CDR2 SNEGSKA (reference sequence). The trim removed 0 bases at V and 2 bases at J, leaving 6 bases unmatched. This CDR3 spans 15 amino acids. The people who gave samples were healthy Caucasians from Russia, aged roughly 6 to 90.

V is TRBV20-1 and J is TRBJ2-7, with TRBD1 matching over 8 bases. The TCR sequence derives from a man under 40 in good health. The specimen was blood. CDR3 sequence: CSARERAGGAYEQYF. The DNA of the CDR3 is TGCAGTGCTAGAGAACGGGCAGGGGGCGCCTACGAGCAGTACTTC.